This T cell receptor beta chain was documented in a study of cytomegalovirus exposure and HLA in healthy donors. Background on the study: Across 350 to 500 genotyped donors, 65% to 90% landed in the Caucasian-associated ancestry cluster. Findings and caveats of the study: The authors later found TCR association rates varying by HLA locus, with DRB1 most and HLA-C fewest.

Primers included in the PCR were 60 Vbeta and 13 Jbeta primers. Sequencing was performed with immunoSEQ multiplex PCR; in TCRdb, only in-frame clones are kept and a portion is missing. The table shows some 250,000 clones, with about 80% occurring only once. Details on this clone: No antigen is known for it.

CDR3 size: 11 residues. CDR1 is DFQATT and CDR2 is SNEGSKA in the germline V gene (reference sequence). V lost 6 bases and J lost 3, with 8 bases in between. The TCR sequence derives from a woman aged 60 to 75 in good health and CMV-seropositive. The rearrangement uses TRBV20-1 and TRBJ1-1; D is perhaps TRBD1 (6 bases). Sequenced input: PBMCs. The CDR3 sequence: CSAGTYTEAFF. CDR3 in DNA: TGCAGTGCCGGGACATACACTGAAGCTTTCTTT.